The clone carrying this T cell receptor beta chain has a handful of counts. The source of the sample is a study of blood T cell repertoires in COVID-19. In the study overall: Researchers got acute and convalescent COVID-19 samples from the United States, Italy and Spain. PBMCs, B-cell-depleted T cells, or T cells were the source of the cDNA or gDNA that made up the material.

Per the authors' pipeline: Reference gene primers were amplified, and this amplification served to estimate nucleated cell counts. Profiled with immunoSEQ multiplex PCR; TCRdb holds only in-frame clones, not every one. The V and J calls and clone size were taken over from that table, and D and trimming were inferred from the DNA. The sample carries 130,000 or so clones, about 85% recorded once. This sequence originates from a human donor in a cohort sampled during active COVID-19. Sequenced input: peripheral blood.

DNA of the CDR3: TGTGCCAGCAGTCCCCGGACAGACATCTCCTACGAGCAGTACTTC. The encoded protein is CASSPRTDISYEQYF. This chain joins TRBV27 and TRBJ2-7, with D possibly being TRBD1 (6 bases). This CDR3 spans 15 amino acids. Germline V CDR1 and CDR2: MNHEY, SMNVEV (reference sequence). V was cut by 5 bases and J by 0 bases, with 14 bases left in between.